The T cell receptor (beta chain) described here comes from a study of cytomegalovirus exposure and HLA in healthy donors. Whole-study findings and limits: In a later analysis, DRB1 alleles had the most associated TCRs; HLA-C alleles the fewest.

Worth noting for this clone: Its antigen is unidentified.

The study ran its PCR with 60 Vbeta and 13 Jbeta primers. Clones were read by immunoSEQ multiplex PCR, and TCRdb kept only the in-frame ones, dropping some. Of approximately 140,000 clones in the sample, around four fifths were seen once. This sequence was found in a woman between 40 and 55 years old in good health and CMV-seropositive. The sample comprised PBMCs.

This CDR3 is CASSQGGGVPTNEKLFF. CDR3 bases: TGTGCCAGCAGCCAAGGGGGAGGGGTGCCAACTAATGAAAAACTGTTTTTT. The gene calls are TRBV4-2 and TRBJ1-4, with D possibly matching TRBD1 (5 bases). The V and J ends lost 1 base and 0 bases respectively, with 12 bases between them. This CDR3 contains 17 residues. CDR1 LGHNA and CDR2 YNFKEQ come from the germline V gene.